This T cell receptor beta chain was obtained from a study of T cell repertoires in cytomegalovirus infection. Notes on the study in general: The study identified carriers of CMV plus the relevant HLA from cumulative public TCR beta family frequency.

This clonotype has only a few counts. The antigen remains unidentified. Germline CDR1 and CDR2: LNHDA and SQIVND (reference sequence). V gave up 2 bases and J gave up 5 bases, with 13 bases separating them. The CDR3 sequence is 15 residues long. TCRdb reprocessed the reads with MiXCR, giving one entry per CDR3 protein. The data show fewer than 550,000 distinct CDR3 sequences, about a quarter seen once. Sequencing used PBMCs. The V and J genes are TRBV19 and TRBJ1-5, with no clear D. The receptor was isolated from a human donor in good health (CMV status not recorded). Some clones in this sample may be carry-over from other donors' samples. The CDR3 region is CASSIKGSTYQPQHF. In DNA form, the CDR3 reads TGTGCCAGTAGTATAAAGGGCAGTACCTATCAGCCCCAGCATTTT.